Following are 7 T cell receptor beta chains from one sample sequenced in a study of OX40 agonist ivuxolimab in advanced cancers. Generated by immunoSEQ multiplex PCR, the TCRdb table keeps only in-frame clones and is missing some. The sample carries 31,000 or so clones, around nine tenths recorded once. The sequences come from CD4+ or CD8+ T cells sorted from blood, collected in a trial of the OX40 agonist ivuxolimab. The receptor source for this set is an adult with an advanced solid tumor such as melanoma, head and neck, liver or kidney cancer.

The CDR3 sequence: CASATQRTNEKLFF. DNA of the CDR3: TGTGCCAGCGCAACTCAGAGAACTAATGAAAAACTGTTTTTT. This chain connects TRBV27 to TRBJ1-4; unclear D gene. The CDR3 is 14 residues long. V lost 8 bases to trimming and J lost 1 base, with 11 bases between them. CDR1 and CDR2 (germline): MNHEY, SMNVEV (reference sequence).

In this sample, this clone is medium-sized. The J gene is TRBJ2-7, the V gene TRBV27; TRBD1 matches at 8 bases. V gave up 6 bases and J gave up 6 bases; unmatched junction bases: 4. The CDR3 runs to 12 residues. Germline CDR1 and CDR2: MNHEY and SMNVEV (reference sequence). The CDR3 nucleotides read TGTGCCAGCAGCCTGACAGGGGTCGAGCAGTACTTC. Amino acids: CASSLTGVEQYF.

This sequence joins TRBV14 and TRBJ1-3, with a possible D match to TRBD1 (5 bases). V lost 0 bases and J lost 2, with 11 bases in between. This CDR3 has 16 residues. CDR1 and CDR2 from the germline V gene are SGHDN and FVKESK. CDR3 region: CASSQDRDFAGNTIYF. CDR3 nucleotides: TGTGCCAGCAGCCAAGATAGGGACTTTGCTGGAAACACCATATATTTT.

This clone was observed once. This rearrangement joins TRBV21-1 to TRBJ2-5; TRBD1 is the table's D call and was not checked against the DNA. TRBV21-1 is termed a pseudogene. The CDR3 covers 15 residues. The CDR3 nucleotides read TGTGCCAGCAGCGGCCATCAGGGGCAGCAAGAGACCCAGTACTTC. Its translation: CASSGHQGQQETQYF.

The chain has TRBV30 and TRBJ2-7; D ambiguous. Trimming cost V 2 bases and J 3 bases, with 14 bases left between them. Germline assignment: CDR1 GTSNPN and CDR2 SVGIG (reference sequence). The CDR3 spans 14 residues. The CDR3 region has the DNA TGTGCCTGGAGTCCTCCTGGTCTCGACTACGAGCAGTACTTC. Protein product: CAWSPPGLDYEQYF.

The chain joins TRBV27 to TRBJ1-1; the match to TRBD1 covers 9 bases. The CDR3 extends over 14 amino acids. The germline V gene encodes CDR1 MNHEY and CDR2 SMNVEV (reference sequence). V trimming: 2 bases; J trimming: 7 bases; junction bases outside the gene matches: 5. CDR3 DNA sequence: TGTGCCAGCAGTTTAGGGACAGGGTGGAGTGAAGCTTTCTTT. Protein sequence: CASSLGTGWSEAFF.

This rearrangement joins TRBV27 to TRBJ2-5; no firm D call. Looked up from germline, CDR1 is MNHEY and CDR2 is SMNVEV (reference sequence). The CDR3 consists of 13 residues. V dropped 5 bases and J dropped 2 bases, with 9 bases sitting between them. CDR3 sequence (DNA): TGTGCCAGCAGTCCCTTGGGGCAAGAGACCCAGTACTTC. The encoded protein is CASSPLGQETQYF.